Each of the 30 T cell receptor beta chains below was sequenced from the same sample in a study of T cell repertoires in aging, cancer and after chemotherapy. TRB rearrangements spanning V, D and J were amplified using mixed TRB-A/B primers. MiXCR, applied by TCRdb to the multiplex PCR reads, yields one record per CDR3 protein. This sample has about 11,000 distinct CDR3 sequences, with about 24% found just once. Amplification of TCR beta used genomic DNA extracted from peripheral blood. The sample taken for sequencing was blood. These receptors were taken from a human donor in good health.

The CDR3 DNA follows: TGTGCCAGCAGTGGCAGGGGGTTCTCTGGAAACACCATATATTTT. Its translation is CASSGRGFSGNTIYF. The V call is TRBV12-3 or TRBV12-4, the J call TRBJ1-3, with 7 bases lining up with TRBD1. The CDR3 has 15 residues. V lost 5 bases, J lost 0 bases, and 4 bases stayed unmatched.

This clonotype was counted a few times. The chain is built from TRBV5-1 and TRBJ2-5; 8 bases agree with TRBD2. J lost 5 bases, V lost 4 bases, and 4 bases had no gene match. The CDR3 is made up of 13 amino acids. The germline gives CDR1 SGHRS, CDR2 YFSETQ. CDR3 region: CASSPGGGETQYF. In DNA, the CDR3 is TGCGCCAGCAGCCCGGGAGGGGGTGAGACCCAGTACTTC.

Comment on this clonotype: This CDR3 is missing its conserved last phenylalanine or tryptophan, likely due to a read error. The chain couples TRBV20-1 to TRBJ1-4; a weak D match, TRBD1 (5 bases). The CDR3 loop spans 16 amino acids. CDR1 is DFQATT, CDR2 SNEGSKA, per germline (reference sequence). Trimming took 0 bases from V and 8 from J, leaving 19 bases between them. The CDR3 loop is CSARDSGWGMTEKLFL. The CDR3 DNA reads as TGCAGTGCTAGAGATAGTGGTTGGGGGATGACGGAAAAACTGTTTTTG.

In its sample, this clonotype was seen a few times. The CDR3: CASSLAGPPSTDTQYF. The DNA of the CDR3 is TGTGCCAGCAGTTTGGCGGGGCCCCCTAGCACAGATACGCAGTATTTT. The chain couples TRBV27 to TRBJ2-3, with D possibly being TRBD2 (6 bases). Trimming pared 3 bases from V and 0 bases from J, leaving 13 bases between. Germline CDR1 reads MNHEY; CDR2 reads SMNVEV (reference sequence). The CDR3 contains 16 residues.

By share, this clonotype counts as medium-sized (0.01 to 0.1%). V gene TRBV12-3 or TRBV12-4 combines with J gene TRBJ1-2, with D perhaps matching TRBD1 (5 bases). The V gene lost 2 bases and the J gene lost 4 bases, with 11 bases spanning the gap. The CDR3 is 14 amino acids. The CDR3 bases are TGTGCCAGCAGTTTACGTCCAGGGAGCTATGGCTACACCTTC. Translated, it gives CASSLRPGSYGYTF.

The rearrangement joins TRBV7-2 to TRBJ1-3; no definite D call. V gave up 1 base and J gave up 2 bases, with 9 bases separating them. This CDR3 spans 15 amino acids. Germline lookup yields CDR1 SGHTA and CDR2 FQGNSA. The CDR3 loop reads CASSLVTGAGNTIYF. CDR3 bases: TGTGCCAGCAGCTTAGTTACCGGGGCTGGAAACACCATATATTTT.

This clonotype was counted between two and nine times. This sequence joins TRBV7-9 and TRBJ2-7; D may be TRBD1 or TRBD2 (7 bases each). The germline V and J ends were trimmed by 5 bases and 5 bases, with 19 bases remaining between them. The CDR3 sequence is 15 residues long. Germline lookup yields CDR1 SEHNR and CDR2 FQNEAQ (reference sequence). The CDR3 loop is CASSPRGGGANEQYF. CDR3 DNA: TGTGCCAGCAGCCCCAGGGGGGGAGGGGCGAACGAGCAGTACTTC.

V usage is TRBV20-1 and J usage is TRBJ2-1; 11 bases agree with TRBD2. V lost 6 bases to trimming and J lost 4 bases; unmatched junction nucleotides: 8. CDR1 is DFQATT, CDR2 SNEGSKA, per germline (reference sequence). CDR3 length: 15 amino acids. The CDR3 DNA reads TGCAGTGCGACTCTAGCGGGGGGACCTTACAATGAGCAGTTCTTC. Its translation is CSATLAGGPYNEQFF.

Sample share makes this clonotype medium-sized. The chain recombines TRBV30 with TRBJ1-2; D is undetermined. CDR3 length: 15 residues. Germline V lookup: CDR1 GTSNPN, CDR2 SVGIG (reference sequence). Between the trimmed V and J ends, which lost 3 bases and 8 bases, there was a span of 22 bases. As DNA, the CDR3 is TGTGCCTGGAGCCACTCCGGACGGGGAACGTACGGCTACACCTTC. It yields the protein CAWSHSGRGTYGYTF.

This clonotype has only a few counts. CDR3 sequence (DNA): TGTGCCAGCAGCCCTAGGACGGAGCAAGAGACCCAGTACTTC. Protein sequence: CASSPRTEQETQYF. The chain links TRBV7-9 to TRBJ2-5; D is unclear. This CDR3 is 14 amino acids long. Germline V gene data show CDR1 as SEHNR and CDR2 as FQNEAQ (reference sequence). The germline V and J ends were trimmed by 5 bases and 2 bases, with 12 bases remaining between them.

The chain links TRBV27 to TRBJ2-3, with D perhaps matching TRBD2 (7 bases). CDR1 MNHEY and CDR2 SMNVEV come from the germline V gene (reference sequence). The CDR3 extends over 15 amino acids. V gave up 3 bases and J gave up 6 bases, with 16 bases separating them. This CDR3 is CASSFMGGPGDTQYF. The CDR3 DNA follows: TGTGCCAGCAGTTTTATGGGGGGGCCCGGGGATACGCAGTATTTT.

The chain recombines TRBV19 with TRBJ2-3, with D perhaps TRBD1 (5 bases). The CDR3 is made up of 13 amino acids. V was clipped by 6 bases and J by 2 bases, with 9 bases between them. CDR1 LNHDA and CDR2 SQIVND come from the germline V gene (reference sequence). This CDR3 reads CASSDSFTDTQYF. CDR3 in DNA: TGTGCCAGTAGCGACAGTTTCACAGATACGCAGTATTTT.

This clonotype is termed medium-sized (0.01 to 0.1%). The CDR3 DNA reads as TGTGCCAGCAGCTTCCCTGCCGACGACAGCTATGGCTACACCTTC. Translating it yields CASSFPADDSYGYTF. The chain is built from TRBV7-9 and TRBJ1-2, with D tentatively TRBD1 (5 bases). Germline values: CDR1 SEHNR, CDR2 FQNEAQ (reference sequence). CDR3 length equals 15 residues. Trimming shortened V by 3 bases and J by 4 bases, and 15 bases separated the two germline ends.

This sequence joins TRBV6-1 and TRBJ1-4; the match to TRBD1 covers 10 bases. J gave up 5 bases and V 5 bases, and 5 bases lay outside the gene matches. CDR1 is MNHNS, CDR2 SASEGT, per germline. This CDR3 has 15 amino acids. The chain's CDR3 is CASSYSTGGNEKLFF. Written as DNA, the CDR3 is TGTGCCAGCAGTTACTCGACAGGGGGCAATGAAAAACTGTTTTTT.

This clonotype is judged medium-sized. CDR3 residues: CASSNVLAGGRSGELFF. The CDR3 DNA reads as TGTGCCAGCAGCAACGTGCTAGCGGGGGGGCGGTCGGGGGAGCTGTTTTTT. The rearrangement uses TRBV6-5 and TRBJ2-2; 12 bases align to TRBD2. Germline CDR1 MNHEY, CDR2 SVGAGI. Losses at the gene ends were 6 bases for V and 8 bases for J; bases not matched to a gene: 13. This CDR3 has 17 amino acids.

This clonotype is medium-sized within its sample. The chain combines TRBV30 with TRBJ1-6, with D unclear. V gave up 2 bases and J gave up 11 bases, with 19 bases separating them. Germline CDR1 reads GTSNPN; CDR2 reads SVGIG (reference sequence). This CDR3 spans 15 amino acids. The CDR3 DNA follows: TGTGCCTGGAGTTTGCTGGACGGCCTGGGGACACCCCTCCACTTT. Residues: CAWSLLDGLGTPLHF.

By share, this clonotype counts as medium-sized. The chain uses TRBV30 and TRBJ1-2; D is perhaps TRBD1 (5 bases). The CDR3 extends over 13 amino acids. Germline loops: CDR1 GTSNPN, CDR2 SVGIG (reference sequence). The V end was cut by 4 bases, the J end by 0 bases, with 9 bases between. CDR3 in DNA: TGTGCCTGGAATCAGGGTCCTAACTATGGCTACACCTTC. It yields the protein CAWNQGPNYGYTF.

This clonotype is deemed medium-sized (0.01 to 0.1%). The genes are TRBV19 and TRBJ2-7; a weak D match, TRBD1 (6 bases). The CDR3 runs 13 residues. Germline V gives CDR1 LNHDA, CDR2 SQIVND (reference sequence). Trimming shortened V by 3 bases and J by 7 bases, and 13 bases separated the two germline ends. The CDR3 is CASSMVSGEEQYF. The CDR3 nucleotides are TGTGCCAGTAGTATGGTGTCAGGGGAAGAGCAGTACTTC.

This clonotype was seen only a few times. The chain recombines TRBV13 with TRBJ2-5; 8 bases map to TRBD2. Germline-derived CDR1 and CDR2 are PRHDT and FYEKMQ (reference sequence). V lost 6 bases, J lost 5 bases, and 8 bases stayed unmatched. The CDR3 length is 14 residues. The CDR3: CASSSGGAGETQYF. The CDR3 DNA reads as TGTGCCAGCAGTTCCGGGGGGGCTGGGGAGACCCAGTACTTC.

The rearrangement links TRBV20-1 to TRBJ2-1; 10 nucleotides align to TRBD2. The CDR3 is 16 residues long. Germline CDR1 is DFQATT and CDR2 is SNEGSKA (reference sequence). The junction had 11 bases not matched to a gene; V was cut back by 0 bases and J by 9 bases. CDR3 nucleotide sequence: TGCAGTGCTAGAGATATAAGGGCTAGCGGGGGTGTTGAGCAGTTCTTC. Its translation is CSARDIRASGGVEQFF.

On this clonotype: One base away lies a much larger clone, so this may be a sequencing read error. CDR3 DNA sequence: TGTGCCAGCAGTTTATGGGGACAGGGGGAGATCTATGGCTACACCTTC. Translating it yields CASSLWGQGEIYGYTF. The chain joins TRBV27 to TRBJ1-2; 11 nucleotides line up with TRBD1. The CDR3 spans 16 residues. After removal of 1 base from V and 4 bases from J, the junction contained 5 bases not matched to a gene. Germline CDR1 is MNHEY and CDR2 is SMNVEV (reference sequence).

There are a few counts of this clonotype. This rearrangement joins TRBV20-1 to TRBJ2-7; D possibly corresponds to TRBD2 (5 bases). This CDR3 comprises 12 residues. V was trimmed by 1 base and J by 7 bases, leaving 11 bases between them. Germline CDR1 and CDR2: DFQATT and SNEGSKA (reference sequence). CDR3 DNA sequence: TGCAGTGCTAGAGTTTTTACGGGGGAGCAGTACTTC. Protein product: CSARVFTGEQYF.

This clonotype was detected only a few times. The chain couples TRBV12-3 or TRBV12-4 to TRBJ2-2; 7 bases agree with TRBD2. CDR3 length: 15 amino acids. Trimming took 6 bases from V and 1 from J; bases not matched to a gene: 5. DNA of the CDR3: TGTGCCAGCAGGATGACTAGCCAGAACACCGGGGAGCTGTTTTTT. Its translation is CASRMTSQNTGELFF.

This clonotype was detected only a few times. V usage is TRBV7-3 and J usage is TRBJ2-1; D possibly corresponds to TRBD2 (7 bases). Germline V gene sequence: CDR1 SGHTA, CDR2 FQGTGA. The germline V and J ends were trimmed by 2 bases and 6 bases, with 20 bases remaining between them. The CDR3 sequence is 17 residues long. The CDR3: CASSLWSGGGAFNEQFF. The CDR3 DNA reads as TGTGCCAGCAGCTTATGGTCTGGTGGGGGGGCCTTCAATGAGCAGTTCTTC.

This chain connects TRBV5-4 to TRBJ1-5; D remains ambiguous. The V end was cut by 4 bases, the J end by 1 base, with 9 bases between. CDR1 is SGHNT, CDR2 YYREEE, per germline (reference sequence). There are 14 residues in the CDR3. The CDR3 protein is CASSLSGSNQPQHF. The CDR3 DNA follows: TGTGCCAGCAGCCTAAGCGGGAGCAATCAGCCCCAGCATTTT.

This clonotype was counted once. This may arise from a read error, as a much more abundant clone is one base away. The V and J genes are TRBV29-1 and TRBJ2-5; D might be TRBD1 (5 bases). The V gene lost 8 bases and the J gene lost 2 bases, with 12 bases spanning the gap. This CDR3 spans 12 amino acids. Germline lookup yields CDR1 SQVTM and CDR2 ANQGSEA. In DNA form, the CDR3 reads TGCAGCTTACCGACAGAACAAGAGACCCAGTACTTC. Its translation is CSLPTEQETQYF.

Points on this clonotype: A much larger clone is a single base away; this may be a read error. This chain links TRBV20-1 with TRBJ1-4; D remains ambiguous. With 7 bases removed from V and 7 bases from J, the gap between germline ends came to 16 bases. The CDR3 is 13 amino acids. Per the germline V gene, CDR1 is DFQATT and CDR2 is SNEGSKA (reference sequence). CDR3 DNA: TGCAGTGGTAGCGTCCTAACTGGTGAAAAACTGTTTTTT. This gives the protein CSGSVLTGEKLFF.

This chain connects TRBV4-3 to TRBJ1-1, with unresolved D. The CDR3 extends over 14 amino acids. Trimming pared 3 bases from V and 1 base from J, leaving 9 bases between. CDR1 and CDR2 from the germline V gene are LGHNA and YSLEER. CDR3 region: CASSQDLENTEAFF. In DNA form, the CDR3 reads TGCGCCAGCAGCCAGGACCTAGAGAACACTGAAGCTTTCTTT.

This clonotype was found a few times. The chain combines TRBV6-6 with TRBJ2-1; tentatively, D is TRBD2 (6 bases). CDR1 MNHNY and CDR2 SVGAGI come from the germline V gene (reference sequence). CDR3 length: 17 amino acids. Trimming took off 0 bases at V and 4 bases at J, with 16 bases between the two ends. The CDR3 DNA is TGTGCCAGCAGTTACTCGGTCCCGGGACTGTATTACAATGAGCAGTTCTTC. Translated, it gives CASSYSVPGLYYNEQFF.

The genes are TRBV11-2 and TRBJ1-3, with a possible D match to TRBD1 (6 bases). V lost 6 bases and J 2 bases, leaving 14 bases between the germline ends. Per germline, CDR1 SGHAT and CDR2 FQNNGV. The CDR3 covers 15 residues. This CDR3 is CASSYIWGPGNTIYF. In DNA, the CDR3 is TGTGCCAGCAGTTACATTTGGGGGCCTGGAAACACCATATATTTT.